The 21 T cell receptor beta chains reported below all come from one sample, sequenced in a study of OX40 agonist ivuxolimab in advanced cancers. The repertoire was sequenced with immunoSEQ multiplex PCR; TCRdb's copy has only in-frame clones and lacks some. The table has 50,000 or so clones, 75% to 90% seen once. The starting material was CD4+ or CD8+ T cells sorted from blood, obtained in a trial of the OX40 agonist ivuxolimab. The receptors come from an adult with an advanced solid tumor such as melanoma, head and neck, liver or kidney cancer.

The chain has TRBV7-3 and TRBJ2-1; 13 nucleotides agree with TRBD2. Germline V gives CDR1 SGHTA, CDR2 FQGTGA. This CDR3 contains 18 residues. The V segment lost 1 base and the J segment 4 bases; nucleotides outside the gene matches: 7. The CDR3 is CASSLMTSGRPGYNEQFF. As DNA, the CDR3 is TGTGCCAGCAGCTTAATGACTAGCGGGAGGCCGGGGTACAATGAGCAGTTCTTC. Based on the CDR3 plus reference TRBV7-3 and TRBJ2-1, the full variable domain is GAGVSQTPSNKVTEKGKYVELRCDPISGHTALYWYRQSLGQGPEFLIYFQGTGAADDSGLPNDRFFAVRPEGSVSTLKIQRTERGDSAVYLCASSLMTSGRPGYNEQFFGPGTRLTVL.

The J gene is TRBJ2-7, the V gene TRBV25-1, with 9 bases matching TRBD1. J gave up 13 bases and V 6 bases, and 10 bases lay outside the gene matches. This CDR3 is built from 12 residues. Germline values: CDR1 MGHDK, CDR2 SYGVNS. The CDR3 coding sequence is TGTGCCAGCAGCGGAACAGGGGGCCTACGCTACTTC. It specifies CASSGTGGLRYF.

The chain carries TRBV21-1 and TRBJ1-2. TRBV21-1 is given as a pseudogene. The CDR3 contains 13 residues. In nucleotides, the CDR3 is TGTGCCAGCAGCAAATGCCCTTCGGGTGGCTACACCTTC. Amino acids: CASSKCPSGGYTF.

With regard to this clone: This sample also contains other DNA sequences that code for the same CDR3. This chain joins TRBV6-6 and TRBJ2-7; D may be TRBD2 (7 bases). CDR1 is MNHNY and CDR2 is SVGAGI in the germline V gene (reference sequence). There are 14 residues in the CDR3. Trimming took 2 bases from V and 3 from J, leaving 11 bases between them. This CDR3 is CASSYGGGGYEQYF. Written as DNA, the CDR3 is TGTGCCAGCAGTTACGGGGGAGGGGGCTACGAGCAGTACTTC.

CDR3 nucleotides: TGTGCCAGTAGCGGGGGTCCAGATACGCAGTATTTT. As protein: CASSGGPDTQYF. The V call is TRBV19, the J call TRBJ2-3, with a possible D match to TRBD2 (6 bases). This CDR3 is built from 12 residues. V lost 6 bases, J lost 4 bases, and 8 bases lay in between. Germline assignment: CDR1 LNHDA and CDR2 SQIVND (reference sequence).

This clone has a single count. The genes are TRBV2 and TRBJ2-7, with D perhaps matching TRBD1 (6 bases). The V and J ends lost 3 bases and 0 bases respectively, with 9 bases between them. Germline CDR1 and CDR2: SNHLY and FYNNEI. The CDR3 extends over 14 amino acids. CDR3 residues: CASSEWTDSYEQYF. The CDR3 DNA reads TGTGCCAGCAGTGAGTGGACAGACTCCTACGAGCAGTACTTC.

The chain recombines TRBV5-4 with TRBJ1-2, with D perhaps matching TRBD1 (5 bases). Germline CDR1 SGHNT, CDR2 YYREEE (reference sequence). The CDR3 is 13 amino acids. Trimming left V 3 bases short and J 8 bases short, with 14 bases between. The CDR3: CASSSGLGDGYTF. CDR3 DNA sequence: TGTGCCAGCAGCTCGGGACTAGGCGACGGCTACACCTTC.

V gene TRBV5-1 combines with J gene TRBJ2-6; 7 nucleotides agree with TRBD1. The CDR3 contains 16 residues. Germline CDR1 is SGHRS and CDR2 is YFSETQ. V shed 4 bases, J shed 2 bases, and the junction held 6 bases outside the gene matches. This CDR3 is CASSQGTATGANVLTF. CDR3 nucleotide sequence: TGCGCCAGCAGCCAAGGGACAGCCACTGGGGCCAACGTCCTGACTTTC.

The chain employs TRBV7-2 and TRBJ1-1; D is unresolved. Germline V gives CDR1 SGHTA, CDR2 FQGNSA. The CDR3 spans 17 residues. Trimming stripped 5 bases from V and 0 bases from J, with 19 bases between. The CDR3 nucleotides read TGTGCCAGCAGCCTTCGTCAGGTTGCATATATGAACACTGAAGCTTTCTTT. Its protein product is CASSLRQVAYMNTEAFF.

The CDR3 here is CASSIFGESYEQYF. The CDR3, as DNA: TGTGCCAGTAGTATTTTCGGAGAATCCTACGAGCAGTACTTC. This sequence joins TRBV19 and TRBJ2-7; D unclear. CDR3 length: 14 amino acids. V was cut by 3 bases and J by 1 base, with 10 bases left in between. Germline CDR1 reads LNHDA; CDR2 reads SQIVND (reference sequence). The full variable domain, completed using reference TRBV19 and TRBJ2-7, is DGGITQSPKYLFRKEGQNVTLSCEQNLNHDAMYWYRQDPGQGLRLIYYSQIVNDFQKGDIAEGYSVSREKKESFPLTVTSAQKNPTAFYLCASSIFGESYEQYFGPGTRLTVT.

The V gene is TRBV28, the J gene TRBJ1-3, with D tentatively TRBD1 (6 bases). This CDR3 spans 15 amino acids. CDR1 and CDR2 (germline): MDHEN, SYDVKM. Trimming pared 7 bases from V and 8 bases from J, leaving 21 bases between. CDR3 sequence: CASKLSGARGHTIYF. As DNA, the CDR3 is TGTGCCAGCAAATTATCAGGGGCTCGGGGGCACACCATATATTTT.

This clone has just one count. This chain links TRBV7-9 with TRBJ1-6; D possibly corresponds to TRBD1 (6 bases). The CDR3 runs to 13 residues. Germline values: CDR1 SEHNR, CDR2 FQNEAQ (reference sequence). Trimming took off 9 bases at V and 7 bases at J, with 13 bases between the two ends. CDR3 in DNA: TGTGCCAGTAAACAGGGTGGGAATTCACCCCTCCACTTT. Its translation is CASKQGGNSPLHF.

The V call is TRBV6-1, the J call TRBJ2-3, with D perhaps matching TRBD2 (6 bases). Trimming took off 2 bases at V and 3 bases at J, with 9 bases between the two ends. The length of the CDR3 is 14 residues. From germline, CDR1 is MNHNS and CDR2 SASEGT. CDR3 loop: CASSEFRGTDTQYF. CDR3 DNA sequence: TGTGCCAGCAGTGAATTCCGGGGGACAGATACGCAGTATTTT.

V gene TRBV13 combines with J gene TRBJ1-2, with D possibly matching TRBD1 (5 bases). Germline CDR1 is PRHDT and CDR2 is FYEKMQ (reference sequence). With 3 bases removed from V and 8 bases from J, the gap between germline ends came to 16 bases. The CDR3 spans 14 residues. CDR3 bases: TGTGCCAGCAGCTTGGGGGGAGGAGTAGAAGGCTACACCTTC. Protein: CASSLGGGVEGYTF.

J is TRBJ1-1 and V is TRBV6-1, with D perhaps TRBD1 (5 bases). Germline loops: CDR1 MNHNS, CDR2 SASEGT. The CDR3 has 16 residues. With 0 bases removed from V and 0 bases from J, the gap between germline ends came to 11 bases. As DNA, the CDR3 is TGTGCCAGCAGTGAAGCGGCTGGGACGTTGAACACTGAAGCTTTCTTT. This translates into CASSEAAGTLNTEAFF.

The chain links TRBV25-1 to TRBJ2-7; D gene uncertain. V was clipped by 6 bases and J by 2 bases, with 14 bases between them. Germline V gives CDR1 MGHDK, CDR2 SYGVNS. The CDR3 covers 14 residues. CDR3 in amino acids: CASSSYGDTYEQYF. In nucleotides, the CDR3 is TGTGCCAGCAGCAGTTACGGAGACACCTACGAGCAGTACTTC.

J is TRBJ2-3 and V is TRBV29-1; D remains unclear. The CDR3 covers 13 residues. Germline V lookup: CDR1 SQVTM, CDR2 ANQGSEA. Trimming cost V 3 bases and J 2 bases, with 9 bases left between them. This CDR3 is CSVEQTATDTQYF. CDR3 DNA: TGCAGCGTTGAGCAGACCGCCACAGATACGCAGTATTTT.

This chain connects TRBV7-2 to TRBJ2-5; TRBD2 matches 11 bases. The CDR3 contains 18 residues. Germline V gene sequence: CDR1 SGHTA, CDR2 FQGNSA. The junction had 10 bases not matched to a gene; V was cut back by 2 bases and J by 2 bases. CDR3 sequence (DNA): TGTGCCAGCAGCTTAATACTAGCGGGGGCCCTGGGTCAAGAGACCCAGTACTTC. Its protein is CASSLILAGALGQETQYF.

V usage is TRBV27 and J usage is TRBJ2-7; TRBD2 matches 7 bases. Looked up from germline, CDR1 is MNHEY and CDR2 is SMNVEV (reference sequence). V shed 4 bases and J 6 bases; nucleotides not matched to a gene: 9. The CDR3 extends over 14 amino acids. The CDR3 reads CASSSFNGGFEQYF. CDR3 in DNA: TGTGCCAGCAGTTCATTTAACGGGGGGTTCGAGCAGTACTTC.

The chain couples TRBV9 to TRBJ2-3; no firm D call. Deletions cut 3 bases from V and 0 bases from J, with 8 bases between. The CDR3 sequence is 14 residues long. Germline values: CDR1 SGDLS, CDR2 YYNGEE. The CDR3 is CASSGIGSTDTQYF. CDR3 DNA sequence: TGTGCCAGCAGCGGCATCGGAAGCACAGATACGCAGTATTTT.

The chain joins TRBV30 to TRBJ2-7; 8 bases line up with TRBD2. CDR3 length: 15 residues. With V trimmed by 0 bases and J by 6 bases, 10 bases remained unmatched. Per the germline V gene, CDR1 is GTSNPN and CDR2 is SVGIG (reference sequence). CDR3 nucleotide sequence: TGTGCCTGGAGTGTACTAGGGACTAGTCTCTCCGAGCAGTACTTC. Translation: CAWSVLGTSLSEQYF.